This T cell receptor beta chain was recovered during a study of blood T cell repertoires in COVID-19. Study-wide background: Acute-phase and convalescent COVID-19 samples originated in the United States, Italy and Spain. The analysed material was cDNA or gDNA that came from T cells, B-cell-depleted T cells, or PBMCs.

Source study methods: Reference gene primer amplification in the assay estimated nucleated cell counts. Here immunoSEQ multiplex PCR was the method, and the copy in TCRdb shows in-frame clones only, minus some. V, J and clone size derive from that table, while D and trimming were established from the DNA sequence. Here the sample spans about 280,000 clones, approximately 86% being singletons. The source of this sequence is a young woman who had recovered from COVID-19. Sample: peripheral blood.

The CDR3 loop reads CASSTRQYEQYF. The DNA for the CDR3 is TGTGCCAGCAGTACTCGACAGTACGAGCAGTACTTC. The chain employs TRBV6-5 and TRBJ2-7; D possibly corresponds to TRBD1 (5 bases). There are 12 residues in the CDR3. Germline V gene lookup returns CDR1 MNHEY and CDR2 SVGAGI. V lost 5 bases and J 4 bases, leaving 9 bases between the germline ends.